The 28 T cell receptor beta chains below come from one sample, sequenced in a study of Ad26.COV2.S vaccination and SARS-CoV-2 variants. As to treatment: roughly 19 received Ad26.COV2.S at low or high dose, single or two shots; a few received placebo; per-sample allocation not given. After the first vaccine or placebo injection, samples were drawn on day 63. Clones were sequenced by immunoSEQ multiplex PCR, and TCRdb holds only the in-frame ones, with some missing. The sample contains some 640,000 clones, more than 80% of which appear only once. The material sequenced was peripheral blood, taken in a trial of Ad26.COV2.S vaccine versus placebo. All receptors derive from a person between 18 and 65 years old who received the Ad26.COV2.S COVID-19 vaccine or a placebo.

The chain has TRBV2 and TRBJ2-3; 8 bases align to TRBD1. Trimming removed 7 bases from V and 3 bases from J; junction bases left unmatched: 6. CDR1 and CDR2 (germline): SNHLY, FYNNEI. The length of the CDR3 is 14 residues. The CDR3: CASTPGGATDTQYF. CDR3 DNA: TGTGCCAGCACCCCAGGGGGCGCTACAGATACGCAGTATTTT. Complete variable domain (other parts from reference TRBV2 and TRBJ2-3): EPEVTQTPSHQVTQMGQEVILRCVPISNHLYFYWYRQILGQKVEFLVSFYNNEISEKSEIFDDQFSVERPDGSNFTLKIRSTKLEDSAMYFCASTPGGATDTQYFGPGTRLTVL.

This sequence joins TRBV4-2 and TRBJ2-3; 10 nucleotides match TRBD2. The J segment lost 4 bases and the V segment lost 2 bases, leaving 6 bases of the junction unmatched. This CDR3 has 16 amino acids. Germline assignment: CDR1 LGHNA and CDR2 YNFKEQ. CDR3 in amino acids: CASSQQAGGPSDTQYF. The CDR3 DNA reads TGTGCCAGCAGCCAACAAGCGGGAGGGCCCTCAGATACGCAGTATTTT.

At least ten counts were recorded for this clone. The V gene is TRBV29-1, the J gene TRBJ2-2; 8 bases are shared with TRBD2. CDR1 SQVTM and CDR2 ANQGSEA come from the germline V gene. The CDR3 sequence is 14 residues long. V lost 6 bases and J lost 6; bases outside the gene matches: 9. The CDR3 region has the DNA TGCAGCGTGACCACCGGGACTAGGTCCGGGGAGCTGTTTTTT. It translates to CSVTTGTRSGELFF.

The CDR3 here is CASSEAVAGGDTQYF. CDR3 coding DNA: TGTGCCAGCAGTGAAGCAGTAGCGGGAGGGGATACGCAGTATTTT. This chain uses TRBV2 with TRBJ2-3, with 11 bases aligning to TRBD2. CDR1 is SNHLY and CDR2 is FYNNEI in the germline V gene. The ends lost 0 bases at V and 6 bases at J; junction bases unmatched: 2. The CDR3 is 15 amino acids.

The chain couples TRBV7-9 to TRBJ2-1; 11 bases agree with TRBD2. The germline V gene has CDR1 SEHNR and CDR2 FQNEAQ (reference sequence). This CDR3 is 15 amino acids long. J lost 7 bases, V lost 3 bases, and 5 bases had no gene match. Here the CDR3 reads CASSFGLAGGNEQFF. CDR3 DNA: TGTGCCAGCAGCTTCGGTCTAGCGGGGGGAAATGAGCAGTTCTTC.

V usage is TRBV5-5 and J usage is TRBJ2-7; D may be TRBD1 (6 bases). In germline, CDR1 is SGHKS, CDR2 YYEKEE (reference sequence). Trimming removed 5 bases from V and 4 bases from J, with 16 bases in between. There are 14 residues in the CDR3. Written as DNA, the CDR3 is TGTGCCAGCAGTCCTTCGACAGGCGGATACGAGCAGTACTTC. As protein: CASSPSTGGYEQYF.

Points on this clone: This CDR3 is also generated by other DNA sequences in the sample. The chain combines TRBV15 with TRBJ2-7; 7 bases line up with TRBD2. Unmatched junction bases numbered 6, after V lost 0 bases and J lost 1 base. The CDR3 contains 16 residues. Per germline, CDR1 LNHNV and CDR2 YYDKDF (reference sequence). The CDR3 DNA reads as TGTGCCACCAGCAGAGATCGGGCTAGCGGTTCCTACGAGCAGTACTTC. It codes for CATSRDRASGSYEQYF.

This chain links TRBV6-5 with TRBJ1-1; 8 bases are shared with TRBD1. V shed 2 bases and J 2 bases; nucleotides not matched to a gene: 1. This CDR3 has 14 residues. Germline V gene data show CDR1 as MNHEY and CDR2 as SVGAGI. In nucleotides, the CDR3 is TGTGCCAGCAGTTACCAGGGGGCAAACACTGAAGCTTTCTTT. It is translated as CASSYQGANTEAFF.

The chain employs TRBV5-1 and TRBJ2-5; 9 nucleotides agree with TRBD2. Trimming at V came to 0 bases and at J to 1 base, leaving 4 bases not matched to a gene. The V gene's germline CDR1 is SGHRS and CDR2 YFSETQ. This CDR3 is 16 amino acids long. The CDR3 region is CASSLVASGVQETQYF. The DNA of the CDR3 is TGCGCCAGCAGCTTGGTGGCTAGCGGGGTCCAAGAGACCCAGTACTTC.

Turning to this clone: The sample contains more than one DNA sequence encoding this CDR3. V is TRBV25-1 and J is TRBJ1-2; D is unresolved. V gave up 4 bases and J gave up 1 base, with 1 base separating them. There are 11 residues in the CDR3. Germline V gene lookup returns CDR1 MGHDK and CDR2 SYGVNS. This CDR3 reads CASSGNYGYTF. The CDR3 DNA is TGTGCCAGCAGTGGTAACTATGGCTACACCTTC.

V is TRBV5-6 and J is TRBJ1-5; D may be TRBD1 (5 bases). Trimming took off 4 bases at V and 4 bases at J, with 12 bases between the two ends. The CDR3 loop spans 14 amino acids. Germline CDR1 SGHDT, CDR2 YYEEEE. This chain's CDR3 is CASSIAGPNQPQHF. The CDR3 nucleotides are TGTGCCAGCAGCATTGCAGGGCCTAATCAGCCCCAGCATTTT.

The rearrangement uses TRBV12-3 or TRBV12-4 and TRBJ2-7; D is perhaps TRBD2 (6 bases). Trimming stripped 7 bases from V and 7 bases from J, with 14 bases between. The CDR3 has 12 residues. CDR3 sequence: CASNIAGREQYF. The CDR3 coding sequence is TGTGCCAGCAACATCGCGGGGAGAGAGCAGTACTTC.

The chain has TRBV9 and TRBJ1-4; no definite D call. Trimming stripped 2 bases from V and 6 bases from J, with 17 bases between. Germline assignment: CDR1 SGDLS and CDR2 YYNGEE. The CDR3 sequence is 16 residues long. The CDR3 protein is CASSVATDRAYEKLFF. The CDR3 DNA reads TGTGCCAGCAGCGTTGCGACGGACCGTGCTTATGAAAAACTGTTTTTT.

The rearrangement joins TRBV3-1 (or the pseudogene TRBV3-2) to TRBJ2-7; weak D call: TRBD2 (6 bases). Trimming shortened V by 2 bases and J by 0 bases, and 11 bases separated the two germline ends. The V gene's germline CDR1 is LGHDT and CDR2 YNNKEL (reference sequence). The CDR3 extends over 15 amino acids. For the CDR3, the DNA is TGTGCCAGCAGCCAAAGAGGAGGGTCCTCCTACGAGCAGTACTTC. The encoded protein is CASSQRGGSSYEQYF.

The genes are TRBV7-9 and TRBJ2-7; D could derive from TRBD1 or TRBD2 (5 bases each). Trimming took off 5 bases at V and 8 bases at J, with 22 bases between the two ends. The CDR3 spans 15 residues. Germline V CDR1 and CDR2: SEHNR, FQNEAQ (reference sequence). CDR3 region: CASSPTERGVGKQYF. The CDR3 nucleotides read TGTGCCAGCAGCCCAACCGAACGAGGGGTGGGGAAGCAGTACTTC. Full variable domain (missing parts from reference TRBV7-9 and TRBJ2-7): DTGVSQNPRHKITKRGQNVTFRCDPISEHNRLYWYRQTLGQGPEFLTYFQNEAQLEKSRLLSDRFSAERPKGSFSTLEIQRTEQGDSAMYLCASSPTERGVGKQYFGPGTRLTVT.

This clone appeared a few times. V is TRBV6-5 and J is TRBJ1-2; possibly TRBD1 for D (6 bases). V lost 5 bases, J lost 4 bases, and 17 bases lay in between. The CDR3 has 15 amino acids. In germline, CDR1 is MNHEY, CDR2 SVGAGI. This CDR3 reads CASSNRDTRTYGYTF. CDR3 DNA: TGTGCCAGCAGTAACCGGGACACGCGCACCTATGGCTACACCTTC.

The chain carries TRBV18 and TRBJ1-4; TRBD1 might be the D (5 bases). The CDR3 totals 15 residues. In germline, CDR1 is KGHSH, CDR2 LQKENI. The V and J ends lost 3 bases and 2 bases respectively, with 10 bases between them. CDR3 residues: CASSPSGLTNEKLFF. In nucleotides, the CDR3 is TGTGCCAGCTCACCCTCAGGGTTGACTAATGAAAAACTGTTTTTT.

The rearrangement links TRBV21-1 to TRBJ2-7; the tabulated D call, TRBD2, remains unverified against the DNA. TRBV21-1 has pseudogene status. CDR3 size: 15 residues. CDR3 sequence reads: CASSKGYGGLNEQYF. DNA for the CDR3: TGTGCCAGCAGCAAAGGATACGGGGGGCTGAACGAGCAGTACTTC.

V is TRBV5-4 and J is TRBJ2-2; D gene uncertain. CDR3 length equals 15 residues. The V and J ends lost 0 bases and 1 base respectively, with 7 bases between them. The germline V gene has CDR1 SGHNT and CDR2 YYREEE (reference sequence). The CDR3 DNA follows: TGTGCCAGCAGCTTGGTAGGCCTGAACACCGGGGAGCTGTTTTTT. Protein: CASSLVGLNTGELFF.

The rearrangement links TRBV10-2 to TRBJ2-7, with D possibly TRBD1 on 5 matching bases. The germline gives CDR1 WSHSY, CDR2 SAAADI. This CDR3 is 11 amino acids long. V lost 6 bases to trimming and J lost 4 bases, with 7 bases between them. As DNA, the CDR3 is TGCGCCAGCAGACAGGAGTACGAGCAGTACTTC. Its translation is CASRQEYEQYF.

This sequence joins TRBV7-2 and TRBJ2-7; weak D call: TRBD1 (6 bases). CDR1 and CDR2 from the germline V gene are SGHTA and FQGNSA. Trimming took off 5 bases at V and 2 bases at J, with 19 bases between the two ends. CDR3 size: 16 residues. CDR3 nucleotides: TGTGCCAGCAGCCCCCCACGGGACACGAGGACCTACGAGCAGTACTTC. Its translation is CASSPPRDTRTYEQYF.

The chain uses TRBV5-1 and TRBJ1-2, with TRBD1 matching over 8 bases. Trimming at V came to 2 bases and at J to 5 bases, leaving 5 bases not matched to a gene. Germline V lookup: CDR1 SGHRS, CDR2 YFSETQ. There are 14 residues in the CDR3. The CDR3 coding sequence is TGCGCCAGCAGCTTATCTCAGGGGGCGTATGGCTACACCTTC. Its protein is CASSLSQGAYGYTF.

This chain links TRBV5-5 with TRBJ2-3; D is unclear. Trimming took 1 base from V and 14 from J, leaving 14 bases between them. Germline V gene sequence: CDR1 SGHKS, CDR2 YYEKEE (reference sequence). The CDR3 length is 12 residues. In nucleotides, the CDR3 is TGTGCCAGCAGCTTGAAGGGCAGCCCGGGGTATTTT. Its protein is CASSLKGSPGYF.

This sequence joins TRBV10-1 and TRBJ2-7, with 7 positions matching TRBD1. The germline V gene has CDR1 WNHNN and CDR2 SYGVQD (reference sequence). The CDR3 extends over 13 amino acids. The trim removed 6 bases at V and 6 bases at J, leaving 8 bases unmatched. CDR3 nucleotides: TGCGCCAGCAGACAGGGGCTCATCGGCGAGCAGTACTTC. This sequence encodes CASRQGLIGEQYF.

The sample holds a few counts of this clone. The chain links TRBV3-1 (or the pseudogene TRBV3-2) to TRBJ1-6, with a possible D match to TRBD1 (6 bases). The CDR3 runs to 16 residues. Germline CDR1 reads LGHDT; CDR2 reads YNNKEL (reference sequence). V gave up 5 bases and J gave up 8 bases, with 19 bases separating them. The CDR3 DNA reads as TGTGCCAGCAGCTTCGGGACACCGGGCAGTTATTCACCCCTCCACTTT. Its translation is CASSFGTPGSYSPLHF.

The chain couples TRBV2 to TRBJ2-1; the D gene could be TRBD1 or TRBD2 (5 bases each). The germline V gene has CDR1 SNHLY and CDR2 FYNNEI. V was cut by 0 bases and J by 8 bases, with 17 bases left in between. The length of the CDR3 is 16 residues. This CDR3 is CASSEALQALGDEQFF. DNA for the CDR3: TGTGCCAGCAGTGAAGCGCTTCAGGCCCTGGGGGATGAGCAGTTCTTC.

The chain has TRBV10-3 and TRBJ2-5; D unresolved. The CDR3 has 13 amino acids. Germline CDR1 ENHRY, CDR2 SYGVKD. Trimming pared 8 bases from V and 5 bases from J, leaving 15 bases between. In nucleotides, the CDR3 is TGTGCCATCCGATTGGGGATAGGGGAGACCCAGTACTTC. Translating it yields CAIRLGIGETQYF.

The gene calls are TRBV5-1 and TRBJ2-7; TRBD2 agrees at 15 bases. After removal of 10 bases from V and 0 bases from J, the junction contained 17 bases not matched to a gene. Germline CDR1 reads SGHRS; CDR2 reads YFSETQ. This CDR3 contains 19 residues. The DNA for the CDR3 is TGCGCCCGCGGGGGCCCAGGGACTAGCGGGGGGCTTAGCTCCTACGAGCAGTACTTC. Amino acid sequence: CARGGPGTSGGLSSYEQYF.